A single sample gave rise to the 23 T cell receptor beta chains below, sequenced in a study of blood T cell repertoires in COVID-19. Repertoires were generated with immunoSEQ multiplex PCR, while TCRdb's copy carries only in-frame clones and drops some. The sample contains approximately 88,000 clones, around 80% of which appear only once. The sample consisted of peripheral blood. These TCRs come from a woman over 75 with active or convalescent COVID-19.

J is TRBJ2-1 and V is TRBV9, with D possibly being TRBD1 (6 bases). The CDR3 spans 15 residues. Germline CDR1 SGDLS, CDR2 YYNGEE. V was clipped by 6 bases and J by 2 bases, with 15 bases between them. The CDR3 is CASTPKGVPYNEQFF. The DNA for the CDR3 is TGTGCCAGCACCCCAAAGGGGGTACCCTACAATGAGCAGTTCTTC. Full variable domain (remainder filled in from reference TRBV9 and TRBJ2-1): DSGVTQTPKHLITATGQRVTLRCSPRSGDLSVYWYQQSLDQGLQFLIQYYNGEERAKGNILERFSAQQFPDLHSELNLSSLELGDSALYFCASTPKGVPYNEQFFGPGTRLTVL.

The rearrangement joins TRBV10-3 to TRBJ2-2; maybe TRBD1 (5 bases). Trimming stripped 10 bases from V and 4 bases from J, with 22 bases between. CDR1 ENHRY and CDR2 SYGVKD come from the germline V gene. CDR3 length equals 16 residues. This chain's CDR3 is CATLDPRQGITGELFF. CDR3 bases: TGTGCCACCTTAGATCCGAGGCAGGGTATCACCGGGGAGCTGTTTTTT.

This clone appeared a few times. V is TRBV3-1 (or the pseudogene TRBV3-2) and J is TRBJ2-7; TRBD2 matches 9 bases. Germline trimming cut 5 bases from V and 3 bases from J; bases unmatched to any gene: 5. This CDR3 region has 14 residues. Germline V gene lookup returns CDR1 LGHDT and CDR2 YNNKEL (reference sequence). The CDR3 region is CASSMTSGVYEQYF. The CDR3 DNA is TGTGCCAGCAGCATGACTAGCGGAGTCTACGAGCAGTACTTC.

J is TRBJ2-3 and V is TRBV19; 14 positions match TRBD2. CDR3 size: 15 residues. V was pared by 5 bases and J by 8 bases, with 6 bases of the junction left unmatched. Germline V gene lookup returns CDR1 LNHDA and CDR2 SQIVND (reference sequence). The CDR3 sequence: CASSPGLAGGSTQYF. Written as DNA, the CDR3 is TGTGCCAGTAGTCCTGGACTAGCGGGGGGATCTACGCAGTATTTT.

The rearrangement uses TRBV25-1 and TRBJ2-7; D may be TRBD1 (6 bases). This CDR3 is 14 amino acids long. Germline lookup yields CDR1 MGHDK and CDR2 SYGVNS. V lost 8 bases, J lost 1 base, and 15 bases lay in between. In DNA, the CDR3 is TGTGCCAGCCAACGGACAGATCTATCCTACGAGCAGTACTTC. Its protein product is CASQRTDLSYEQYF.

In DNA form, the CDR3 reads TGTGCCACCCCAAGGGGAGCAGACAGGGCATATCAGCCCCAGCATTTT. It yields the protein CATPRGADRAYQPQHF. V usage is TRBV11-3 and J usage is TRBJ1-5; the match to TRBD1 covers 7 bases. V gave up 10 bases and J gave up 5 bases; unmatched junction bases: 17. Germline CDR1 and CDR2: SGHNT and YENEEA. The CDR3 sequence is 16 residues long.

This clone was found once. The V call is TRBV4-3, the J call TRBJ2-3, with 11 bases identical to TRBD2. This CDR3 contains 19 residues. Germline values: CDR1 LGHNA, CDR2 YSLEER. The ends lost 0 bases at V and 2 bases at J; junction bases unmatched: 10. The CDR3 region is CASSQDWASGGLDTDTQYF. CDR3 in DNA: TGCGCCAGCAGCCAAGATTGGGCTAGCGGGGGGCTCGACACAGATACGCAGTATTTT.

The CDR3 sequence: CAIRPSGGRNEKLFF. The CDR3 DNA reads as TGTGCCATCCGCCCGTCAGGGGGACGGAATGAAAAACTGTTTTTT. V usage is TRBV10-3 and J usage is TRBJ1-4, with 7 bases lining up with TRBD1. CDR1 and CDR2 (germline): ENHRY, SYGVKD. This CDR3 region has 15 residues. The trim removed 8 bases at V and 5 bases at J, leaving 11 bases unmatched.

This chain uses TRBV28 with TRBJ2-2; TRBD1 matches at 8 bases. Germline CDR1 MDHEN, CDR2 SYDVKM. The junction had 10 bases not matched to a gene; V was cut back by 7 bases and J by 6 bases. This CDR3 is 15 amino acids long. The CDR3 DNA sequence: TGTGCCAGCACCTACCCAGACAGGGGTGCCGGGGAGCTGTTTTTT. It is translated as CASTYPDRGAGELFF.

The J gene is TRBJ1-2, the V gene TRBV27; D is unresolved. Germline V gene sequence: CDR1 MNHEY, CDR2 SMNVEV (reference sequence). The CDR3 has 14 residues. The V end lost 0 bases, the J end lost 0 bases, and 5 bases lay between the germline ends. This CDR3 reads CASSLSVANYGYTF. CDR3 DNA sequence: TGTGCCAGCAGTTTATCAGTAGCTAACTATGGCTACACCTTC.

This chain links TRBV28 with TRBJ2-1, with 7 bases matching TRBD2. The germline gives CDR1 MDHEN, CDR2 SYDVKM. This CDR3 spans 15 amino acids. The trim removed 7 bases at V and 7 bases at J, leaving 13 bases unmatched. The CDR3 bases are TGTGCCAGCACCCCGGCGGGGGAAGGGAGGAATGAGCAGTTCTTC. Translation: CASTPAGEGRNEQFF.

The chain carries TRBV19 and TRBJ2-7, with 7 nucleotides matching TRBD2. CDR1 and CDR2 from the germline V gene are LNHDA and SQIVND (reference sequence). The CDR3 consists of 20 residues. V was clipped by 5 bases and J by 2 bases; unmatched bases: 24. As DNA, the CDR3 is TGTGCCAGTAGTGTGCGGGGGACGACACGTCATGGGTCCGGGGCCTACGAGCAGTACTTC. Its translation: CASSVRGTTRHGSGAYEQYF.

The V call is TRBV6-2 or TRBV6-3, the J call TRBJ2-7; D possibly corresponds to TRBD1 (6 bases). Germline V gene data show CDR1 as MNHEY and CDR2 as SVGEGT. The CDR3 contains 15 residues. Trimming stripped 1 base from V and 1 base from J, with 11 bases between. In DNA form, the CDR3 reads TGTGCCAGCAGTTACTTTCAGGGGATTTCCTACGAGCAGTACTTC. It codes for CASSYFQGISYEQYF.

The rearrangement uses TRBV28 and TRBJ2-1; 7 bases agree with TRBD1. CDR3 length: 14 amino acids. The germline V gene has CDR1 MDHEN and CDR2 SYDVKM. V shed 10 bases and J 6 bases; nucleotides not matched to a gene: 12. CDR3 amino acids: CATQGDRSTNEQFF. The CDR3 DNA sequence: TGTGCCACCCAAGGGGACAGAAGTACCAATGAGCAGTTCTTC.

The chain joins TRBV5-1 to TRBJ2-5; TRBD1 is a possible D gene (5 bases). Trimming pared 2 bases from V and 2 bases from J, leaving 13 bases between. Germline values: CDR1 SGHRS, CDR2 YFSETQ. The CDR3 covers 15 residues. Here the CDR3 reads CASSFNSGLQETQYF. Here the CDR3 DNA reads TGCGCCAGCAGCTTCAACTCAGGGTTACAAGAGACCCAGTACTTC.

V is TRBV11-2 and J is TRBJ2-3; 8 positions match TRBD2. J was trimmed by 0 bases and V by 1 base; bases with no gene match: 9. Germline V gene sequence: CDR1 SGHAT, CDR2 FQNNGV. The CDR3 runs 18 residues. The CDR3 DNA is TGTGCCAGCAGCTTAGGGCGGGGACTAGGTACTAGCACAGATACGCAGTATTTT. Translation gives CASSLGRGLGTSTDTQYF.

J is TRBJ1-1 and V is TRBV7-2; D unclear. V lost 1 base, J lost 0 bases, and 12 bases lay in between. In germline, CDR1 is SGHTA, CDR2 FQGNSA. CDR3 length: 16 residues. CDR3 nucleotide sequence: TGTGCCAGCAGCTTAGTTAGTTCCGGGATGAACACTGAAGCTTTCTTT. Its translation is CASSLVSSGMNTEAFF.

V and J are TRBV18 and TRBJ1-2; 11 bases map to TRBD1. Unmatched junction bases numbered 12, after V lost 2 bases and J lost 4 bases. Germline V CDR1 and CDR2: KGHSH, LQKENI. This CDR3 has 18 residues. The CDR3 region is CASSPFQDRGPYLYGYTF. CDR3 nucleotide sequence: TGTGCCAGCTCACCATTCCAGGACAGGGGGCCCTACCTCTATGGCTACACCTTC.

The chain is built from TRBV11-2 and TRBJ1-1, with 8 bases aligning to TRBD1. The CDR3 is 16 residues long. Unmatched junction bases numbered 9, after V lost 1 base and J lost 5 bases. Germline V gives CDR1 SGHAT, CDR2 FQNNGV. Written as DNA, the CDR3 is TGTGCCAGCAGCTTAGGTAAGGGGACAGGACAAACTGAAGCTTTCTTT. As protein: CASSLGKGTGQTEAFF.

This clone has more than one count but fewer than ten. The J gene is TRBJ2-3, the V gene TRBV9; 8 bases are shared with TRBD1. The V gene end was trimmed by 2 bases and the J gene end by 3 bases; junction bases not matched to a gene: 14. Germline CDR1 reads SGDLS; CDR2 reads YYNGEE. The CDR3 is 18 amino acids. CDR3 sequence: CASSVLPQGAAETDTQYF. DNA for the CDR3: TGTGCCAGCAGCGTGCTACCCCAGGGGGCAGCTGAGACAGATACGCAGTATTTT.

The chain couples TRBV30 to TRBJ2-3; tentative D call: TRBD2 (5 bases). Germline lookup yields CDR1 GTSNPN and CDR2 SVGIG (reference sequence). Trimming left V 4 bases short and J 3 bases short, with 14 bases between. The CDR3 totals 14 residues. The CDR3 is CAWKRGAETDTQYF. The CDR3 DNA sequence: TGTGCCTGGAAACGGGGAGCAGAGACAGATACGCAGTATTTT. Using reference TRBV30 and TRBJ2-3 for the parts outside the CDR3, the full variable domain is SQTIHQWPATLVQPVGSPLSLECTVEGTSNPNLYWYRQAAGRGLQLLFYSVGIGQISSEVPQNLSASRPQDRQFILSSKKLLLSDSGFYLCAWKRGAETDTQYFGPGTRLTVL.

The chain couples TRBV24-1 to TRBJ1-6; D gene unclear. CDR3 length: 13 residues. CDR1 is KGHDR and CDR2 is SFDVKD in the germline V gene. The V end lost 9 bases, the J end lost 4 bases, and 9 bases lay between the germline ends. Written as DNA, the CDR3 is TGTGCCACCCCCGGGTATTATAATTCACCCCTCCACTTT. Translated: CATPGYYNSPLHF.

This chain connects TRBV6-1 to TRBJ2-5; D possibly corresponds to TRBD1 (6 bases). Germline V gives CDR1 MNHNS, CDR2 SASEGT. The CDR3 has 16 residues. Trimming stripped 0 bases from V and 2 bases from J, with 13 bases between. The CDR3 DNA is TGTGCCAGCAGTGAAGCCTTACAGGGCGCTCAAGAGACCCAGTACTTC. Its translation: CASSEALQGAQETQYF.